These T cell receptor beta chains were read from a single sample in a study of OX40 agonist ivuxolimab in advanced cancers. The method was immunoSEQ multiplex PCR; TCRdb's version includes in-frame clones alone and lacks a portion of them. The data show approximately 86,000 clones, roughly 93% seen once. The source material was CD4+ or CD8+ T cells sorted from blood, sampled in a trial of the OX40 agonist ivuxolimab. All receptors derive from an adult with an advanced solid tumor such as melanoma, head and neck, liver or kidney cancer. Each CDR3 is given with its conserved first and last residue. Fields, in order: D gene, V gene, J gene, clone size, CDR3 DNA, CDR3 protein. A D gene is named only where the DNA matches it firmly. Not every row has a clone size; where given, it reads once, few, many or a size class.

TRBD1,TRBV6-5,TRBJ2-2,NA,TGTGCCAGCAGTTCAGACAGGGGGCGAATGACCGGGGAGCTGTTTTTT,CASSSDRGRMTGELFF
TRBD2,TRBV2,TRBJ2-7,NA,TGTGCCAGCGCGAACCGGACTAGCGGGTCCTACGAGCAGTACTTC,CASANRTSGSYEQYF
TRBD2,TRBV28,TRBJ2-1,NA,TGTGCCAGCAAGGCTAGCGGGTATCGGAAGTTCTTC,CASKASGYRKFF
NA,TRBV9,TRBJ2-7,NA,TGTGCCAGCAGCGTAGGGCCAGGGGCCTACGAGCAGTACTTC,CASSVGPGAYEQYF
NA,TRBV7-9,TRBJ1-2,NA,TGTGCCAGCAGCTCCCTCTCGGCAACCCACTATGGCTACACCTTC,CASSSLSATHYGYTF
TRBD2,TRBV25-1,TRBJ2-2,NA,TGTGCCAGCAGTGAGCGGGGGGTCACCGGGGAGCTGTTTTTT,CASSERGVTGELFF
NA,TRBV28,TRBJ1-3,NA,TGTGCCAGCAGCCAGGGCGGGGGAAACACCATATATTTT,CASSQGGGNTIYF
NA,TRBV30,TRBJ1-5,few,TGTGCCTGGAAGGCAGGGGGCAATCAGCCCCAGCATTTT,CAWKAGGNQPQHF
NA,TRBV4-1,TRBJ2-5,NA,TGCGCCAGCAGCCAAGGTCCCCTTGAAGAGACCCAGTACTTC,CASSQGPLEETQYF
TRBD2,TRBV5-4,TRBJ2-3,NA,TGTGCCAGCAGCTTCCCGGGACTAGCGGTTTCTAGCACAGATACGCAGTATTTT,CASSFPGLAVSSTDTQYF
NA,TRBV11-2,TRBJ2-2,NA,TGTGCCAGCAGCTTCGCGGGGCAAGGGGAGCTGTTTTTT,CASSFAGQGELFF
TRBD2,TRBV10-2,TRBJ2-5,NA,TGCGCCAGCAGTTCCAGGCGGGGGGAGACCCAGTACTTC,CASSSRRGETQYF
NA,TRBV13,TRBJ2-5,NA,TGTGCCAGCAGCTTTACGCCTCCTACTGGGGGTTACCAAGAGACCCAGTACTTC,CASSFTPPTGGYQETQYF
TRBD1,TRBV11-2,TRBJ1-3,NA,TGTGCCAGCAGCACAGGGGGCTCTGGAAACACCATATATTTT,CASSTGGSGNTIYF
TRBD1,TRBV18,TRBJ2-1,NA,TGTGCCAGCGCCCGGGACAGGGGGGCTGATGAGCAGTTCTTC,CASARDRGADEQFF
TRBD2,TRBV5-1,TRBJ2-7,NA,TGCGCCAGCAGCTTGGAAGCGGGGCGCAGCTACGAGCAGTACTTC,CASSLEAGRSYEQYF
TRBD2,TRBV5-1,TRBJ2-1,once,TGCGCCAGCAGCTTGGGGGCTAGCGGGTACTCCTACAATGAGCAGTTCTTC,CASSLGASGYSYNEQFF
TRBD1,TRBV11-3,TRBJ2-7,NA,TGTGCCAGCAGCTTCTGGACAGGGGAATCCTACGAGCAGTACTTC,CASSFWTGESYEQYF